The 29 T cell receptor beta chains below all came from one sample that was sequenced in a study of siplizumab effects on memory and regulatory T cells. TCRdb keeps only in-frame clones here, not all; method: immunoSEQ multiplex PCR. This sample has tens of thousands of clones, with 95% to 97% found just once. Material for sequencing was naive CD4+ T cells sorted from blood. The receptor set was obtained from a human donor in good health.

This chain joins TRBV4-2 and TRBJ1-2, with a weak D call TRBD1 (5 bases). Deletions cut 4 bases from V and 2 bases from J, with 17 bases between. CDR1 and CDR2 from the germline V gene are LGHNA and YNFKEQ. The CDR3 totals 16 residues. The CDR3: CASSLTRRGANYGYTF. For the CDR3, the DNA is TGTGCCAGCAGCCTTACGCGAAGGGGCGCGAACTATGGCTACACCTTC.

The chain employs TRBV29-1 and TRBJ1-2; D is possibly TRBD1 (5 bases). The CDR3 sequence is 12 residues long. V dropped 8 bases and J dropped 5 bases, with 15 bases sitting between them. From germline, CDR1 is SQVTM and CDR2 ANQGSEA. The CDR3 nucleotides read TGCAGCACAAGGGGTCCAGGTTATGGCTACACCTTC. Its protein product is CSTRGPGYGYTF.

The J gene is TRBJ2-3, the V gene TRBV27, with 12 bases lining up with TRBD2. Losses at the gene ends were 0 bases for V and 2 bases for J; bases not matched to a gene: 9. Germline V CDR1 and CDR2: MNHEY, SMNVEV (reference sequence). CDR3 length: 19 amino acids. The CDR3 nucleotides read TGTGCCAGCAGTTTATCGAGAATCGGACTAGCGGGACCCACAGATACGCAGTATTTT. Translated, it gives CASSLSRIGLAGPTDTQYF.

This chain joins TRBV5-4 and TRBJ2-7; possible D gene TRBD2, 5 bases. Per germline, CDR1 SGHNT and CDR2 YYREEE (reference sequence). The CDR3 runs to 12 residues. V lost 0 bases and J 9 bases, leaving 10 bases between the germline ends. In DNA, the CDR3 is TGTGCCAGCAGCTTGGGACTCGGGGTGCAGTACTTC. The encoded protein is CASSLGLGVQYF.

The chain couples TRBV7-2 to TRBJ2-3; D remains ambiguous. Trimming took off 3 bases at V and 2 bases at J, with 12 bases between the two ends. CDR1 and CDR2 (germline): SGHTA, FQGNSA. The CDR3 has 15 amino acids. CDR3: CASSLSGLLTDTQYF. CDR3 bases: TGTGCCAGCAGCTTGTCGGGCCTCCTCACAGATACGCAGTATTTT.

CDR3 nucleotides: TGTGCCAGCACAAGACCTTCCTACGAGCAGTACTTC. It encodes CASTRPSYEQYF. V and J are TRBV28 and TRBJ2-7; D uncertain. The CDR3 sequence is 12 residues long. Germline V CDR1 and CDR2: MDHEN, SYDVKM. The V end was cut by 7 bases, the J end by 1 base, with 8 bases between.

This rearrangement joins TRBV2 to TRBJ2-7; D possibly corresponds to TRBD1 (6 bases). Looked up from germline, CDR1 is SNHLY and CDR2 is FYNNEI. Trimming pared 8 bases from V and 4 bases from J, leaving 12 bases between. The length of the CDR3 is 12 residues. CDR3 in amino acids: CASQEGVYEQYF. DNA of the CDR3: TGTGCCAGCCAAGAGGGGGTATACGAGCAGTACTTC.

The chain uses TRBV27 and TRBJ2-5; D uncertain. The ends were cut back, 2 bases at V and 3 bases at J, with 7 bases in the middle. The CDR3 has 13 residues. CDR1 MNHEY and CDR2 SMNVEV come from the germline V gene (reference sequence). The CDR3, as DNA: TGTGCCAGCAGTTTACGCCGAAAAGAGACCCAGTACTTC. Protein: CASSLRRKETQYF.

This clone has a single count. The rearrangement links TRBV7-8 to TRBJ1-4; the match to TRBD1 covers 10 bases. V dropped 6 bases and J dropped 7; count of bases not matched to a gene: 11. Germline CDR1 is SGHVS and CDR2 is FQNEAQ. This CDR3 has 16 residues. CDR3 bases: TGTGCCAGCAGGAGGGACAGGGGAGTTTCTAGTGAAAAACTGTTTTTT. Translating gives CASRRDRGVSSEKLFF.

The CDR3 coding sequence is TGCGCCAGCACCCTGGGGTCTGGCGTCCTAGGACCAGATACGCAGTATTTT. Translated, it gives CASTLGSGVLGPDTQYF. The chain links TRBV5-1 to TRBJ2-3; no clear D gene. V was trimmed by 6 bases and J by 4 bases, leaving 24 bases between them. Germline CDR1 SGHRS, CDR2 YFSETQ. CDR3 length equals 17 residues.

The rearrangement links TRBV28 to TRBJ2-5; D is perhaps TRBD1 or TRBD2 (5 bases each). Between the trimmed V and J ends, which lost 7 bases and 5 bases, there was a span of 11 bases. This CDR3 is 12 amino acids long. Germline V lookup: CDR1 MDHEN, CDR2 SYDVKM. In DNA, the CDR3 is TGTGCCAGCACAGGGACGCGGGAGACCCAGTACTTC. It yields the protein CASTGTRETQYF.

The rearrangement links TRBV5-1 to TRBJ2-7, with D unclear. Germline V gene lookup returns CDR1 SGHRS and CDR2 YFSETQ. Trimming shortened V by 0 bases and J by 6 bases, and 7 bases separated the two germline ends. The CDR3 covers 12 residues. The CDR3 is CASSLGPSEQYF. The DNA for the CDR3 is TGCGCCAGCAGCTTGGGACCGAGCGAGCAGTACTTC.

The sample holds one count of this clone. The rearrangement joins TRBV11-3 to TRBJ2-3; D may be TRBD2 (6 bases). Trimming left V 5 bases short and J 3 bases short, with 18 bases between. Germline-derived CDR1 and CDR2 are SGHNT and YENEEA. This CDR3 is 16 amino acids long. The CDR3 coding sequence is TGTGCCAGCAGCCTCCGATCTAGCGCCTGGACAGATACGCAGTATTTT. Translation gives CASSLRSSAWTDTQYF.

The gene calls are TRBV6-5 and TRBJ1-1; D may be TRBD1 (6 bases). The CDR3 contains 15 residues. Germline assignment: CDR1 MNHEY and CDR2 SVGAGI. Trimming shortened V by 6 bases and J by 3 bases, and 17 bases separated the two germline ends. This CDR3 reads CASRKGTRGHTEAFF. CDR3 in DNA: TGTGCCAGCAGAAAGGGGACCCGGGGGCACACTGAAGCTTTCTTT.

The rearrangement links TRBV30 to TRBJ1-2; D unclear. The germline gives CDR1 GTSNPN, CDR2 SVGIG (reference sequence). V was trimmed by 3 bases and J by 5 bases, leaving 13 bases between them. The CDR3 consists of 13 residues. The CDR3, as DNA: TGTGCCTGGAGGACTAGCAGCGATTATGGCTACACCTTC. Its translation: CAWRTSSDYGYTF.

The rearrangement links TRBV28 to TRBJ1-3; no reliable D call. This CDR3 comprises 12 residues. Germline V lookup: CDR1 MDHEN, CDR2 SYDVKM. V was cut by 5 bases and J by 4 bases, with 6 bases left in between. CDR3 bases: TGTGCCAGCAGTACTACAGGAAACACCATATATTTT. This sequence encodes CASSTTGNTIYF.

V and J are TRBV5-4 and TRBJ1-5; D not certain. Trimming cost V 2 bases and J 3 bases, with 6 bases left between them. The length of the CDR3 is 13 residues. Germline CDR1 reads SGHNT; CDR2 reads YYREEE (reference sequence). The CDR3 DNA is TGTGCCAGCAGCTTCGACATCAATCAGCCCCAGCATTTT. Its protein product is CASSFDINQPQHF.

The rearrangement joins TRBV5-4 to TRBJ2-3; D possibly matches TRBD1 or TRBD2 (5 bases each). Germline CDR1 reads SGHNT; CDR2 reads YYREEE (reference sequence). CDR3 length: 14 residues. V was trimmed by 0 bases and J by 2 bases, leaving 7 bases between them. Here the CDR3 reads CASSLAGPTDTQYF. Here the CDR3 DNA reads TGTGCCAGCAGCTTGGCGGGACCCACAGATACGCAGTATTTT.

The rearrangement uses TRBV5-1 and TRBJ2-2; D gene ambiguous. Germline CDR1 SGHRS, CDR2 YFSETQ. V was shortened by 5 bases and J by 5 bases, with 13 bases between the two germline ends. The CDR3 runs to 14 residues. The DNA for the CDR3 is TGCGCCAGCAGTACCCGGTCTCAAACCGGGGAGCTGTTTTTT. Amino acid sequence: CASSTRSQTGELFF.

The table lists this clone with a count of one. The chain links TRBV4-1 to TRBJ2-5; a weak D match, TRBD2 (6 bases). Germline lookup yields CDR1 MGHRA and CDR2 YSYEKL. Trimming shortened V by 3 bases and J by 5 bases, and 13 bases separated the two germline ends. The CDR3 loop spans 14 amino acids. The CDR3 DNA follows: TGCGCCAGCAGCCAGGGAGGAGTCGTGGAGACCCAGTACTTC. It encodes CASSQGGVVETQYF.

The rearrangement joins TRBV7-8 to TRBJ2-1; 8 bases are a match to TRBD2. The germline V gene has CDR1 SGHVS and CDR2 FQNEAQ. This CDR3 is 16 amino acids long. Trimming removed 5 bases from V and 3 bases from J; junction bases left unmatched: 9. In DNA, the CDR3 is TGTGCCAGCAGCCCCGGTAGGGGACTAGGCTACAATGAGCAGTTCTTC. It specifies CASSPGRGLGYNEQFF.

This chain links TRBV5-1 with TRBJ2-7; 7 bases match TRBD2. This CDR3 spans 16 amino acids. Trimming at V came to 0 bases and at J to 7 bases, leaving 13 bases not matched to a gene. CDR1 is SGHRS and CDR2 is YFSETQ in the germline V gene. CDR3 in amino acids: CASSLAHSGGSGEQYF. CDR3 coding DNA: TGCGCCAGCAGCTTGGCACATTCCGGGGGGAGTGGAGAGCAGTACTTC.

The chain couples TRBV11-3 to TRBJ2-2; no definite D call. The CDR3 runs to 11 residues. Germline CDR1 SGHNT, CDR2 YENEEA. V was pared by 2 bases and J by 8 bases, with 3 bases between. The CDR3 bases are TGTGCCAGCAGCTTACTTGGGGAGCTGTTTTTT. This sequence encodes CASSLLGELFF.

The V and J genes are TRBV7-8 and TRBJ2-4; 10 bases are a match to TRBD1. CDR1 and CDR2 (germline): SGHVS, FQNEAQ. V gave up 5 bases and J gave up 0 bases; unmatched junction bases: 10. This CDR3 is 18 amino acids long. DNA of the CDR3: TGTGCCAGCAGCCGTACCGGGACAGGGGCGATAGCCAAAAACATTCAGTACTTC. Translated: CASSRTGTGAIAKNIQYF.

The chain is built from TRBV6-1 and TRBJ2-5, with unresolved D. The CDR3 has 12 amino acids. V gave up 6 bases and J gave up 5 bases, with 10 bases separating them. In germline, CDR1 is MNHNS, CDR2 SASEGT. The CDR3 spells CASRSMLETQYF. CDR3 sequence (DNA): TGTGCCAGCAGATCCATGTTGGAGACCCAGTACTTC.

V is TRBV11-2 and J is TRBJ2-7, with unresolved D. The CDR3 covers 15 residues. The V gene's germline CDR1 is SGHAT and CDR2 FQNNGV. Trimming shortened V by 5 bases and J by 5 bases, and 19 bases separated the two germline ends. Written as DNA, the CDR3 is TGTGCCAGCAGCATAAGGCCCGCTGGTGGAGACGAGCAGTACTTC. Its protein product is CASSIRPAGGDEQYF.

The CDR3 DNA reads TGTGCCAGCAGCTTCTTACTTGGTGAGCAGTTCTTC. Residues: CASSFLLGEQFF. The J gene is TRBJ2-1, the V gene TRBV5-6; D is undetermined. Looked up from germline, CDR1 is SGHDT and CDR2 is YYEEEE. V lost 2 bases, J lost 9 bases, and 9 bases lay in between. The CDR3 runs to 12 residues.

The rearrangement links TRBV2 to TRBJ1-2, with no clear D. The germline CDR1 and CDR2 sequences are SNHLY and FYNNEI. The CDR3 is 13 residues long. V lost 3 bases and J 0 bases, leaving 5 bases between the germline ends. For the CDR3, the DNA is TGTGCCAGCAGTGAGGGAGCTAACTATGGCTACACCTTC. Translated: CASSEGANYGYTF.

V is TRBV6-1 and J is TRBJ2-7; possibly TRBD2 for D (5 bases). This CDR3 region has 13 residues. Germline V gene data show CDR1 as MNHNS and CDR2 as SASEGT. Trimming took off 5 bases at V and 4 bases at J, with 12 bases between the two ends. The CDR3: CASSLSDLYEQYF. The CDR3 DNA sequence: TGTGCCAGCAGTCTTAGCGACTTATACGAGCAGTACTTC.